This entry features one TCR beta chain sequence. J was trimmed by 3 bases and V by 7 bases; bases with no gene match: 14. Per the germline V gene, CDR1 is MRHNA and CDR2 is SNTAGT. This CDR3 region has 17 residues. This sample is drawn from a study of blood T cell repertoires in COVID-19. About the study: Samples representing acute and convalescent COVID-19 were sourced from the United States, Italy and Spain. Sources were T cells, B-cell-depleted T cells, or PBMCs; the material itself was cDNA or gDNA.

Per the authors' pipeline: From reference gene primer amplification, estimates of nucleated cell counts were derived. Assay: immunoSEQ multiplex PCR; the TCRdb copy retains only in-frame clones and omits some. The V and J calls and clone size were taken over from that table, and D and trimming were inferred from the DNA. Counted here are under 250,000 clones, 88% occurring once; the ten biggest clones make up less than 3.5%. The source is a woman aged 55-69 years with acute or convalescent COVID-19. Specimen: peripheral blood. The chain joins TRBV6-4 to TRBJ1-4, with 7 bases lining up with TRBD1. The CDR3 region is CASILTLLTGPNEKLFF. For the CDR3, the DNA is TGTGCCAGCATTCTCACCCTTCTGACAGGGCCTAATGAAAAACTGTTTTTT.